What follows is one T cell receptor beta chain and its context. The data belong to a study of blood T cell repertoires in COVID-19. Study-level background: The origin of the acute and convalescent COVID-19 samples was the United States, Italy and Spain.

Repertoires were generated with immunoSEQ multiplex PCR, while TCRdb's copy carries only in-frame clones and drops some. The sample has roughly 400,000 clones; about 88% are singletons. Those who participated ranged in age from about 18 to 95 years and resided in 24 US areas. Each participant's cohort was designated according to participant-reported clinical history. V gave up 3 bases and J gave up 4 bases, with 16 bases separating them. Germline V gene data show CDR1 as SGHTA and CDR2 as FQGNSA. The CDR3 has 15 amino acids. The V gene is TRBV7-2, the J gene TRBJ2-7, with a weak D call TRBD2 (6 bases). Sequencing was performed on PBMCs or T cells enriched from blood (not recorded which). This clonotype originated in a woman under 30 who had been exposed to COVID-19. Here the CDR3 DNA reads TGTGCCAGCAGCTTTGTTCGACCAGGGAGGTACGAGCAGTACTTC. It yields the protein CASSFVRPGRYEQYF.